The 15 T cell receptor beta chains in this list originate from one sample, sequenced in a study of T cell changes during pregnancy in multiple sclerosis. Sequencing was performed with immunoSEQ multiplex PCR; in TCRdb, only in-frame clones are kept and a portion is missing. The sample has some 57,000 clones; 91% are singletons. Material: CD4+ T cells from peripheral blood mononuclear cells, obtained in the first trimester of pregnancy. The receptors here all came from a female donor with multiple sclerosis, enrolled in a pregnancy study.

In DNA form, the CDR3 reads TGTGCCACTTCTCTAGCGGGGGGCCTAAACACCGGGGAGCTGTTTTTT. This codes for CATSLAGGLNTGELFF. This chain connects TRBV10-3 to TRBJ2-2; 11 nucleotides line up with TRBD2. Per germline, CDR1 ENHRY and CDR2 SYGVKD. The CDR3 length is 16 residues. V lost 10 bases, J lost 2 bases, and 9 bases stayed unmatched.

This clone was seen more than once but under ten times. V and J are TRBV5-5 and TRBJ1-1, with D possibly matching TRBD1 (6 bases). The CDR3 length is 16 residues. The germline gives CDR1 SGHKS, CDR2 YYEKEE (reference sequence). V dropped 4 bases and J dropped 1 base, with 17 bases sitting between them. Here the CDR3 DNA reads TGTGCCAGCAGCCCAGGGGTGGGTCCGGGGAACACTGAAGCTTTCTTT. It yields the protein CASSPGVGPGNTEAFF.

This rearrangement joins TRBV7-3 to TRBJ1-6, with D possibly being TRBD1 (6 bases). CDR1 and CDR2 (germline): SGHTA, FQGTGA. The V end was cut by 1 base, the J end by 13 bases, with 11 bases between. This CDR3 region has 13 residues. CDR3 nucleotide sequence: TGTGCCAGCAGCTTAAGGAGGGGGGGGCCCCTCCACTTT. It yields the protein CASSLRRGGPLHF.

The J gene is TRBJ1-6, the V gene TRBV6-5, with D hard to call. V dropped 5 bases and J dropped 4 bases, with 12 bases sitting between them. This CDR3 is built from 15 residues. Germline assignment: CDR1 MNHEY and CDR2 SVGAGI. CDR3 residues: CASSRTGNYNSPLHF. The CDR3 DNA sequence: TGTGCCAGCAGTAGGACGGGGAATTATAATTCACCCCTCCACTTT.

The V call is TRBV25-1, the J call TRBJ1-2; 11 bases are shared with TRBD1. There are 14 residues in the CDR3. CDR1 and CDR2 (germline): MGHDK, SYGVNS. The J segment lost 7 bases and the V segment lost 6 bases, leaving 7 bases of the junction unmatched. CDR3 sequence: CASRGGQGATGYTF. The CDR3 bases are TGTGCCAGCAGAGGAGGACAGGGGGCAACTGGCTACACCTTC.

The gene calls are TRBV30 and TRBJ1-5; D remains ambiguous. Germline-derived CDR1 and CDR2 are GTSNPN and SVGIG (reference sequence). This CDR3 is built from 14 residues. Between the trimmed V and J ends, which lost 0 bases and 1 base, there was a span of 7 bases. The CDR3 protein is CAWSVLESNQPQHF. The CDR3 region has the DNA TGTGCCTGGAGTGTACTAGAGAGCAATCAGCCCCAGCATTTT.

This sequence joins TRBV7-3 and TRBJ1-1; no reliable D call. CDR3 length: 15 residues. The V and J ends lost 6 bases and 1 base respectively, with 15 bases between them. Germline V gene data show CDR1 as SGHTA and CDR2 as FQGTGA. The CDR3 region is CASSTGVIGNTEAFF. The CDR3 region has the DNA TGTGCCAGCAGTACCGGGGTAATCGGGAACACTGAAGCTTTCTTT.

CDR3 DNA sequence: TGTGCCAGCAGTGTGATTGCCAGAAGAAGCTCTGGAAACACCATATATTTT. Protein product: CASSVIARRSSGNTIYF. The chain links TRBV6-1 to TRBJ1-3, with D unclear. Germline loops: CDR1 MNHNS, CDR2 SASEGT. Trimming removed 4 bases from V and 0 bases from J, with 16 bases in between. CDR3 length equals 17 residues.

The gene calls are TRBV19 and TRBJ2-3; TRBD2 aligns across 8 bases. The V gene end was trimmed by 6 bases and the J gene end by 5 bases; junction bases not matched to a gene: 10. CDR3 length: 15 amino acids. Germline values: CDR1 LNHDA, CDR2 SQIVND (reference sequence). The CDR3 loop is CASRSPGGAVDTQYF. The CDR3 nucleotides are TGTGCCAGTAGATCCCCCGGGGGGGCCGTAGATACGCAGTATTTT. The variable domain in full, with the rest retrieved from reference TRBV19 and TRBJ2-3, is DGGITQSPKYLFRKEGQNVTLSCEQNLNHDAMYWYRQDPGQGLRLIYYSQIVNDFQKGDIAEGYSVSREKKESFPLTVTSAQKNPTAFYLCASRSPGGAVDTQYFGPGTRLTVL.

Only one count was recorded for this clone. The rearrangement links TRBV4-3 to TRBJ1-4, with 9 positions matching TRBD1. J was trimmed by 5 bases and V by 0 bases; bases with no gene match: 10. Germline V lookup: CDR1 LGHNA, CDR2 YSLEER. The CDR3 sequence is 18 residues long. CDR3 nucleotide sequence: TGCGCCAGCAGCCAAGATCTCCCGCCGACAGGGGGAAATGAAAAACTGTTTTTT. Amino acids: CASSQDLPPTGGNEKLFF.

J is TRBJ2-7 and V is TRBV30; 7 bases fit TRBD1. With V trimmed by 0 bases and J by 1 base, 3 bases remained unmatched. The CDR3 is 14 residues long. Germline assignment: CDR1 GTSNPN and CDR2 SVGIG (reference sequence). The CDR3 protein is CAWSVGGKSYEQYF. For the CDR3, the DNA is TGTGCCTGGAGTGTAGGGGGCAAGTCCTACGAGCAGTACTTC.

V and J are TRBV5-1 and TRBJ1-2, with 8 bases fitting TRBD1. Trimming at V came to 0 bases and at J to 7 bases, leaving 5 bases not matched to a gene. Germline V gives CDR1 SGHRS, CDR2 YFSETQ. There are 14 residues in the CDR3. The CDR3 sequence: CASSLGSGGSGYTF. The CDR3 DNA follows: TGCGCCAGCAGCTTGGGGTCAGGGGGCTCTGGCTACACCTTC.

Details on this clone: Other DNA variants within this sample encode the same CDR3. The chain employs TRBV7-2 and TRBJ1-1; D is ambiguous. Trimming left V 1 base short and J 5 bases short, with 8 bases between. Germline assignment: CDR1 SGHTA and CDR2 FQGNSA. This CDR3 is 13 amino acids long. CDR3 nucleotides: TGTGCCAGCAGCTTAGAGGCGGGGACTGAAGCTTTCTTT. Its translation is CASSLEAGTEAFF.

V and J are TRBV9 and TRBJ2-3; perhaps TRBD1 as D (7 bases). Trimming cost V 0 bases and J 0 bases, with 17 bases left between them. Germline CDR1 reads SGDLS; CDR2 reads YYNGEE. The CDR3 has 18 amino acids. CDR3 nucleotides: TGTGCCAGCAGCGTAGGGCCCAGGGGGGCAAAGAGCACAGATACGCAGTATTTT. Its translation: CASSVGPRGAKSTDTQYF.

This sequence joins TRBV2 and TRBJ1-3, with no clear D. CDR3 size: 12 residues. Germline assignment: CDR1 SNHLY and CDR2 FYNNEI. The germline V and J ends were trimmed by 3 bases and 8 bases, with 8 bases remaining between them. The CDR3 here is CASSESTDTIYF. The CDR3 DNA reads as TGTGCCAGCAGTGAGTCTACGGACACCATATATTTT.